The rows below give T cell receptor beta chains drawn from one sample of a study of neurological immune-mediated disorders. TCRdb reanalysed the 5' RACE reads using MiXCR and keeps one entry per CDR3 protein. This sample has about 15,000 distinct CDR3 sequences, with about 3.6% found just once. The specimen sequenced was CD8+ T cells from blood. The receptors stem from a woman in her thirties or forties in good health. CDR3s include the opening cysteine and the closing phenylalanine or tryptophan. The order of the fields is V gene, CDR3 length, J gene, clone size, D gene, CDR3 protein, CDR3 DNA. The D gene is left open where the match is weak. Some rows mark clone size as missing; the rest say once, few, many or name a class of expanded clone.

V gene: TRBV6-1; CDR3 length: 15; J gene: TRBJ2-3; clone size: medium-sized; D gene: TRBD2; CDR3 protein: CASSELAGGPDTQYF; CDR3 DNA: TGTGCCAGCAGTGAACTAGCGGGAGGGCCAGATACGCAGTATTTT
V gene: TRBV7-8; CDR3 length: 16; J gene: TRBJ2-7; clone size: many; D gene: -; CDR3 protein: CASSLGPTRPAYEQYF; CDR3 DNA: TGTGCCAGCAGCTTAGGTCCCACACGTCCGGCCTACGAGCAGTACTTC
V gene: TRBV5-5; CDR3 length: 15; J gene: TRBJ2-1; clone size: many; D gene: -; CDR3 protein: CASTSYGGVRNEQFF; CDR3 DNA: TGTGCCAGCACCTCATACGGCGGGGTTCGGAATGAGCAGTTCTTC
V gene: TRBV12-3/TRBV12-4; CDR3 length: 11; J gene: TRBJ1-1; clone size: many; D gene: -; CDR3 protein: CALTANTEAFF; CDR3 DNA: TGTGCTCTGACGGCCAACACTGAAGCTTTCTTT
V gene: TRBV7-2; CDR3 length: 14; J gene: TRBJ2-7; clone size: many; D gene: TRBD1; CDR3 protein: CASSPGQGGYEQYF; CDR3 DNA: TGTGCCAGCAGCCCGGGACAGGGGGGTTACGAGCAGTACTTC
V gene: TRBV6-5; CDR3 length: 15; J gene: TRBJ2-2; clone size: many; D gene: -; CDR3 protein: CASSQSGAPTGELFF; CDR3 DNA: TGTGCCAGCAGCCAATCGGGGGCCCCCACCGGGGAGCTGTTTTTT
V gene: TRBV21-1; CDR3 length: 13; J gene: TRBJ2-7; clone size: many; D gene: -; CDR3 protein: CASRSVGVYEQYF; CDR3 DNA: TGTGCCAGCAGGTCGGTGGGGGTCTACGAGCAGTACTTC
V gene: TRBV12-3/TRBV12-4; CDR3 length: 17; J gene: TRBJ2-4; clone size: large; D gene: TRBD1; CDR3 protein: CASTPVQDRGGENIQYF; CDR3 DNA: TGTGCCAGCACCCCGGTGCAGGACAGGGGGGGCGAAAACATTCAGTACTTC
V gene: TRBV9; CDR3 length: 15; J gene: TRBJ1-2; clone size: many; D gene: -; CDR3 protein: CASSVDGGGGYGYTF; CDR3 DNA: TGTGCCAGCAGCGTAGACGGGGGCGGGGGCTATGGCTACACCTTC
V gene: TRBV6-1; CDR3 length: 14; J gene: TRBJ2-2; clone size: many; D gene: -; CDR3 protein: CASLWTANTGELFF; CDR3 DNA: TGTGCCAGCCTTTGGACAGCGAACACCGGGGAGCTGTTTTTT
V gene: TRBV6-1; CDR3 length: 14; J gene: TRBJ1-6; clone size: many; D gene: -; CDR3 protein: CASSEPRGHSPLHF; CDR3 DNA: TGTGCCAGCAGTGAACCGCGGGGCCATTCACCCCTCCACTTT
V gene: TRBV7-2; CDR3 length: 13; J gene: TRBJ2-1; clone size: many; D gene: TRBD2; CDR3 protein: CASGRVGYNEQFF; CDR3 DNA: TGTGCCAGCGGGAGGGTGGGCTACAATGAGCAGTTCTTC
V gene: TRBV5-6; CDR3 length: 15; J gene: TRBJ2-7; clone size: many; D gene: TRBD2; CDR3 protein: CASSQATSGSYEQYF; CDR3 DNA: TGTGCCAGCAGTCAAGCGACTAGCGGATCCTACGAGCAGTACTTC
V gene: TRBV27; CDR3 length: 15; J gene: TRBJ2-1; clone size: medium-sized; D gene: TRBD2; CDR3 protein: CASSHQAGAFNEQFF; CDR3 DNA: TGTGCCAGCAGTCACCAAGCGGGAGCTTTCAATGAGCAGTTCTTC
V gene: TRBV27; CDR3 length: 15; J gene: TRBJ1-5; clone size: many; D gene: -; CDR3 protein: CASSSPESSNQPQHF; CDR3 DNA: TGTGCCAGCAGTTCTCCGGAGTCCAGCAATCAGCCCCAGCATTTT
V gene: TRBV28; CDR3 length: 14; J gene: TRBJ1-4; clone size: many; D gene: TRBD1; CDR3 protein: CAVSWDRVNEKLFF; CDR3 DNA: TGTGCCGTATCGTGGGACAGGGTTAATGAAAAACTGTTTTTT
V gene: TRBV20-1; CDR3 length: 16; J gene: TRBJ2-1; clone size: -; D gene: TRBD2; CDR3 protein: CSAEGFGSGGYNEQFF; CDR3 DNA: TGCAGTGCCGAGGGGTTTGGTAGCGGGGGATACAATGAGCAGTTCTTC
V gene: TRBV6-6; CDR3 length: 14; J gene: TRBJ2-5; clone size: few; D gene: -; CDR3 protein: CASSYRTASETQYF; CDR3 DNA: TGTGCCAGCAGTTACCGGACTGCCTCAGAGACCCAGTACTTC
V gene: TRBV7-6; CDR3 length: 15; J gene: TRBJ2-2; clone size: medium-sized; D gene: -; CDR3 protein: CASSLSGKNTGELFF; CDR3 DNA: TGTGCCAGCAGCTTAAGCGGAAAGAACACCGGGGAGCTGTTTTTT
V gene: TRBV7-2; CDR3 length: 15; J gene: TRBJ2-7; clone size: many; D gene: -; CDR3 protein: CASSLVAGPTYEQYF; CDR3 DNA: TGTGCCAGCAGCTTAGTGGCGGGCCCGACCTACGAGCAGTACTTC
V gene: TRBV4-3; CDR3 length: 21; J gene: TRBJ2-1; clone size: many; D gene: TRBD2; CDR3 protein: CASSRLTSSGSVEESYNEQFF; CDR3 DNA: TGCGCCAGCAGCCGCCTTACTTCTAGCGGGAGTGTGGAGGAATCCTACAATGAGCAGTTCTTC
V gene: TRBV6-6; CDR3 length: 16; J gene: TRBJ1-5; clone size: many; D gene: -; CDR3 protein: CASSRRATDSNQPQHF; CDR3 DNA: TGTGCCAGCAGTAGACGCGCGACTGATAGCAATCAGCCCCAGCATTTT
V gene: TRBV7-9; CDR3 length: 11; J gene: TRBJ2-7; clone size: many; D gene: -; CDR3 protein: CASSFTYEQYF; CDR3 DNA: TGTGCCAGCAGCTTTACGTACGAGCAGTACTTC
V gene: TRBV6-4; CDR3 length: 15; J gene: TRBJ2-3; clone size: medium-sized; D gene: -; CDR3 protein: CASSDITGGTDTQYF; CDR3 DNA: TGTGCCAGCAGTGACATCACAGGCGGAACAGATACGCAGTATTTT
V gene: TRBV28; CDR3 length: 11; J gene: TRBJ2-7; clone size: many; D gene: -; CDR3 protein: CASSPAMNQYF; CDR3 DNA: TGTGCCAGCAGCCCGGCGATGAACCAGTACTTC
V gene: TRBV27; CDR3 length: 19; J gene: TRBJ2-1; clone size: many; D gene: TRBD1; CDR3 protein: CASSLSPLMDREPYNEQFF; CDR3 DNA: TGTGCCAGCAGTTTATCCCCACTAATGGACAGGGAACCCTACAATGAGCAGTTCTTC
V gene: TRBV5-1; CDR3 length: 16; J gene: TRBJ2-6; clone size: many; D gene: TRBD1; CDR3 protein: CASSLRQGTGANVLTF; CDR3 DNA: TGCGCCAGCAGCCTACGACAGGGAACGGGGGCCAACGTCCTGACTTTC
V gene: TRBV20-1; CDR3 length: 13; J gene: TRBJ1-1; clone size: many; D gene: -; CDR3 protein: CSADLRMNTEAFF; CDR3 DNA: TGCAGTGCCGACTTACGTATGAACACTGAAGCTTTCTTT
V gene: TRBV5-1; CDR3 length: 14; J gene: TRBJ1-5; clone size: medium-sized; D gene: -; CDR3 protein: CARVMRPHNQPQHF; CDR3 DNA: TGCGCGAGAGTCATGCGCCCACATAATCAGCCCCAGCATTTT
V gene: TRBV7-9; CDR3 length: 14; J gene: TRBJ2-7; clone size: many; D gene: -; CDR3 protein: CASGGGASSYEQYF; CDR3 DNA: TGTGCCAGCGGTGGGGGGGCGAGCTCCTACGAGCAGTACTTC
V gene: TRBV4-1; CDR3 length: 14; J gene: TRBJ2-7; clone size: many; D gene: -; CDR3 protein: CASSQGRGAYEQYF; CDR3 DNA: TGCGCCAGCAGCCAAGGCAGGGGGGCCTACGAGCAGTACTTC
V gene: TRBV20-1; CDR3 length: 17; J gene: TRBJ2-2; clone size: large; D gene: -; CDR3 protein: CSARDPGTREDTGELFF; CDR3 DNA: TGCAGTGCTAGAGATCCGGGAACCAGGGAGGACACCGGGGAGCTGTTTTTT
V gene: TRBV15; CDR3 length: 16; J gene: TRBJ1-2; clone size: many; D gene: -; CDR3 protein: CATSRDTTGTNYGYTF; CDR3 DNA: TGTGCCACCAGCAGAGATACGACAGGAACTAACTATGGCTACACCTTC
V gene: TRBV13; CDR3 length: 15; J gene: TRBJ2-4; clone size: many; D gene: -; CDR3 protein: CASSLGTLAKNIQYF; CDR3 DNA: TGTGCCAGCAGCTTAGGGACGCTAGCCAAAAACATTCAGTACTTC
V gene: TRBV7-9; CDR3 length: 15; J gene: TRBJ2-7; clone size: -; D gene: TRBD2; CDR3 protein: CASSVAGDGSYEQYF; CDR3 DNA: TGTGCCAGCAGCGTAGCGGGAGATGGATCCTACGAGCAGTACTTC
V gene: TRBV7-2; CDR3 length: 14; J gene: TRBJ2-7; clone size: many; D gene: -; CDR3 protein: CASSFFSSSYEQYF; CDR3 DNA: TGTGCCAGCAGCTTTTTCAGTAGCTCCTACGAGCAGTACTTC
V gene: TRBV7-6; CDR3 length: 15; J gene: TRBJ2-1; clone size: many; D gene: -; CDR3 protein: CASSPQPGPYNEQFF; CDR3 DNA: TGTGCCAGCAGCCCCCAGCCGGGACCGTACAATGAGCAGTTCTTC
V gene: TRBV20-1; CDR3 length: 17; J gene: TRBJ2-1; clone size: many; D gene: TRBD1; CDR3 protein: CSAGGTGGAAMANEQFF; CDR3 DNA: TGCAGTGCTGGAGGGACAGGGGGCGCAGCTATGGCCAATGAGCAGTTCTTC
V gene: TRBV14; CDR3 length: 16; J gene: TRBJ2-3; clone size: many; D gene: -; CDR3 protein: CASSPYRDTRPDTQYF; CDR3 DNA: TGTGCCAGCAGCCCCTACAGGGACACGAGGCCAGATACGCAGTATTTT